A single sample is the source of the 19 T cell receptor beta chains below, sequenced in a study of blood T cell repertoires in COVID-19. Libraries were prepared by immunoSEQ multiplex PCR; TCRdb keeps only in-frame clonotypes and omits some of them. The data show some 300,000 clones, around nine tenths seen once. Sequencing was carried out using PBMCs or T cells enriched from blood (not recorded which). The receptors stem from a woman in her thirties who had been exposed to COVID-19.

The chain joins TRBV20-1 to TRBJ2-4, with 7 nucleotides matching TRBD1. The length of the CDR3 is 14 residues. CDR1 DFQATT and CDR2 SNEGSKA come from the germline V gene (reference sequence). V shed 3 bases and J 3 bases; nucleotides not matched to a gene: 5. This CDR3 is CSASQWTGKNIQYF. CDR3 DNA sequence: TGCAGTGCTAGTCAGTGGACAGGCAAAAACATTCAGTACTTC.

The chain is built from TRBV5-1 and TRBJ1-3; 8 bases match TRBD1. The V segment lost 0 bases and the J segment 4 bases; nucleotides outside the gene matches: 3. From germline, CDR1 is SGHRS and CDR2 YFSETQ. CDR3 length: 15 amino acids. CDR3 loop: CASSLAGGAGNTIYF. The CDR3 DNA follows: TGCGCCAGCAGCTTGGCAGGGGGCGCAGGAAACACCATATATTTT.

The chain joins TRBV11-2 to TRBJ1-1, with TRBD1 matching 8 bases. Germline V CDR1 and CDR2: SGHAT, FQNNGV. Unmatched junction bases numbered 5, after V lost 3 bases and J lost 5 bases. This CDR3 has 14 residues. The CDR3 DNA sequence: TGTGCCAGCAGCTTCGACAGGGGCGGAACTGAAGCTTTCTTT. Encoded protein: CASSFDRGGTEAFF.

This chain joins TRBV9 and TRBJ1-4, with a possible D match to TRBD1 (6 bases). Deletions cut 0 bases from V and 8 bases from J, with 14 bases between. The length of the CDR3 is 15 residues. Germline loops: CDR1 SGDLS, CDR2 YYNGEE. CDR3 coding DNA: TGTGCCAGCAGCGTAGGGGACAAATTGGCCGAAAAACTGTTTTTT. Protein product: CASSVGDKLAEKLFF.

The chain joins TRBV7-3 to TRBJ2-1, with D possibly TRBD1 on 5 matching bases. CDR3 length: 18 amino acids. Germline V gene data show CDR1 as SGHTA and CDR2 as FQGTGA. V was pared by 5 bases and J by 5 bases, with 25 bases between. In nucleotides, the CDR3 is TGTGCCAGCAGCCTAGAATCTGACAGCCCCACCGGCCACAATGAGCAGTTCTTC. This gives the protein CASSLESDSPTGHNEQFF.

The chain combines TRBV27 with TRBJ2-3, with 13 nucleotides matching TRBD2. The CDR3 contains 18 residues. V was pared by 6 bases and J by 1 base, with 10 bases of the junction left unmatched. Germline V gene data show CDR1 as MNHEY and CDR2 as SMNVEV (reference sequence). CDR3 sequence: CASSQEGLAGTGTDTQYF. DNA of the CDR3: TGTGCCAGCAGCCAGGAGGGACTAGCGGGGACCGGCACAGATACGCAGTATTTT.

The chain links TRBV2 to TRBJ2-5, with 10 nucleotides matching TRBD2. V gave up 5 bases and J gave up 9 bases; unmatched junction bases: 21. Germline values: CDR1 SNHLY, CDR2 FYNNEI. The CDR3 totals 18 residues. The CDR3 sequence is CASSPSSLLLAGVWAQYF. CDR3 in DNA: TGTGCCAGCAGTCCTAGTTCTCTTCTTCTAGCGGGGGTATGGGCCCAGTACTTC.

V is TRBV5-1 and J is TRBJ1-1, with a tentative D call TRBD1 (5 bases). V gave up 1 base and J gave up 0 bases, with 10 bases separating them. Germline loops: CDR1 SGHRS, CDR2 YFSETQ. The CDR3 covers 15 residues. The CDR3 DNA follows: TGCGCCAGCAGCTTGCTAGGGGTGATGAACACTGAAGCTTTCTTT. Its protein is CASSLLGVMNTEAFF. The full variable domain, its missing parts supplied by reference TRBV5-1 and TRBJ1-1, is KAGVTQTPRYLIKTRGQQVTLSCSPISGHRSVSWYQQTPGQGLQFLFEYFSETQRNKGNFPGRFSGRQFSNSRSEMNVSTLELGDSALYLCASSLLGVMNTEAFFGQGTRLTVV.

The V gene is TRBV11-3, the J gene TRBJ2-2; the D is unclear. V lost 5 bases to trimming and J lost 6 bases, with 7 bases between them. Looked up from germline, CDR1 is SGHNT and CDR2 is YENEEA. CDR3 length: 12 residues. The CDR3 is CASSPQAGELFF. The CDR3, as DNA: TGTGCCAGCAGCCCGCAGGCCGGGGAGCTGTTTTTT.

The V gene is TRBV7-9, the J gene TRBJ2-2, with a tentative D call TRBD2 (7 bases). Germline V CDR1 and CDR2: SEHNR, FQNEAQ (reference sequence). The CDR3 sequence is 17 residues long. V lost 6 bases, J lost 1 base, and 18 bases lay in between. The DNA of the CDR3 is TGTGCCAGCAGACCGGGGGGCGGCCAGCTGAACACCGGGGAGCTGTTTTTT. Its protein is CASRPGGGQLNTGELFF.

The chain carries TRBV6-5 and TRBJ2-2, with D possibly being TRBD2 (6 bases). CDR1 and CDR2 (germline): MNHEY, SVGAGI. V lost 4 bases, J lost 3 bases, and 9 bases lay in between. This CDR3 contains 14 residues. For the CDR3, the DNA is TGTGCCAGCAGTTTCGCGGGACACACCGGGGAGCTGTTTTTT. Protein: CASSFAGHTGELFF.

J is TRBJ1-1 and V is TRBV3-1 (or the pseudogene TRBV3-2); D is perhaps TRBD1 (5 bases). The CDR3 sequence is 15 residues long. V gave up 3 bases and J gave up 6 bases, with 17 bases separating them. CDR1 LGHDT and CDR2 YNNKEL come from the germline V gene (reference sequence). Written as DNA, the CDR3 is TGTGCCAGCAGCCAGGTGCAGGGTAGGATCGCTGAAGCTTTCTTT. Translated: CASSQVQGRIAEAFF.

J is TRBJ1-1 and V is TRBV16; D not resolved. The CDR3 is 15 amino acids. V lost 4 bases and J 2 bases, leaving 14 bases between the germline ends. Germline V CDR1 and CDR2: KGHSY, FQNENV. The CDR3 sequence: CASSPKSRDNTEAFF. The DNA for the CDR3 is TGTGCCAGCAGCCCCAAGTCCCGGGATAACACTGAAGCTTTCTTT.

CDR3 DNA: TGTGCCAGCTCACCTCGGGGGAGTAATTATGGCTACACCTTC. This sequence encodes CASSPRGSNYGYTF. The J gene is TRBJ1-2, the V gene TRBV18; possibly TRBD1 for D (5 bases). This CDR3 has 14 amino acids. Trimming shortened V by 3 bases and J by 5 bases, and 13 bases separated the two germline ends. Germline V gene data show CDR1 as KGHSH and CDR2 as LQKENI.

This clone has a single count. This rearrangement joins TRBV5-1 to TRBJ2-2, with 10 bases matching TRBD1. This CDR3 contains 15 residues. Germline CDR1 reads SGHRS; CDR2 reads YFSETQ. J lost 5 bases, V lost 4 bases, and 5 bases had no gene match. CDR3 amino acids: CASSTGQGITGELFF. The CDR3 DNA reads TGCGCCAGCAGCACGGGACAGGGGATAACCGGGGAGCTGTTTTTT.

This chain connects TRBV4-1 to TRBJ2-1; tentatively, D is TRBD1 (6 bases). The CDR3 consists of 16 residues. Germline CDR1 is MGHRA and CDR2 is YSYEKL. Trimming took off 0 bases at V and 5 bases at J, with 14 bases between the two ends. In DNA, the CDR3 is TGCGCCAGCAGCCAAGATCTGGCAGGGGCGAACAATGAGCAGTTCTTC. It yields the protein CASSQDLAGANNEQFF.

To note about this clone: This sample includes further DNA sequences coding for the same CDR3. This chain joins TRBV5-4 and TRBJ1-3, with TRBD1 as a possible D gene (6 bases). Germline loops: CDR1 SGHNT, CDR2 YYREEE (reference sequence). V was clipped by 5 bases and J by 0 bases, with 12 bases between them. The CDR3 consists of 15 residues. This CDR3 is CASSSRTASGNTIYF. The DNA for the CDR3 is TGTGCCAGCAGTTCTAGGACAGCCTCTGGAAACACCATATATTTT.

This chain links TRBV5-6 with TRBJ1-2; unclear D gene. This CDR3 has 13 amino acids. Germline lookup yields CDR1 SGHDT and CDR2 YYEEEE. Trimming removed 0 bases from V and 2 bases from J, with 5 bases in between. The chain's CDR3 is CASSLGRNYGYTF. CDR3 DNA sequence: TGTGCCAGCAGCTTGGGCCGGAACTATGGCTACACCTTC. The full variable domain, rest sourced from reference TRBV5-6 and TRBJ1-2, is DAGVTQSPTHLIKTRGQQVTLRCSPKSGHDTVSWYQQALGQGPQFIFQYYEEEERQRGNFPDRFSGHQFPNYSSELNVNALLLGDSALYLCASSLGRNYGYTFGSGTRLTVV.

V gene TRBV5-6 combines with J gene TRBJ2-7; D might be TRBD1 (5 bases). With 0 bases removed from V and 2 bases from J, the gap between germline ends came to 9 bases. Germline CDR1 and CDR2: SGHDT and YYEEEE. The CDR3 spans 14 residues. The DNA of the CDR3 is TGTGCCAGCAGCTTGGGACAGATAACCTACGAGCAGTACTTC. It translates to CASSLGQITYEQYF.